This entry lists 22 T cell receptor beta chains sequenced from one sample in a study of shared clonotypes between healthy human individuals (dated by TCRdb to about 2020). The library was built by means of the immunoSEQ multiplex PCR assay. The immuneACCESS repertoire file appears here via TCRdb, limited to in-frame rearrangements. These files lack a portion of the clones; in checked studies, under half of the deficit traces to unresolved V genes, and the cause of the others is not known. Present in this sample are 2 million to 3 million clones, more than 90% of which were seen just once. Of the sample, around 0.14% is held by the ten largest clones. The specimen sequenced was naive CD4+ T cells sorted from blood. What the cell subset or site label conveys for this sample: CD45RA+ positively selected. The source is a man aged 18 to 30 in good health.

V is TRBV28 and J is TRBJ2-3, with 8 bases lining up with TRBD1. This CDR3 comprises 15 residues. Germline trimming cut 3 bases from V and 2 bases from J; bases unmatched to any gene: 4. Germline V lookup: CDR1 MDHEN, CDR2 SYDVKM. The CDR3 DNA sequence: TGTGCCAGCAGTTTCCCGGACAGGGCCACAGATACGCAGTATTTT. It codes for CASSFPDRATDTQYF.

The chain recombines TRBV11-2 with TRBJ1-1; 9 bases match TRBD1. Trimming removed 4 bases from V and 6 bases from J; junction bases left unmatched: 12. Germline V gene lookup returns CDR1 SGHAT and CDR2 FQNNGV. This CDR3 comprises 16 residues. The CDR3 nucleotides are TGTGCCAGCAGCTCTACAACCGGGACAGGGTTAGCTGAAGCTTTCTTT. Its protein product is CASSSTTGTGLAEAFF.

This chain uses TRBV11-1 with TRBJ2-7; tentative D call: TRBD2 (6 bases). V lost 5 bases and J lost 2, with 10 bases in between. CDR1 SGHAT and CDR2 FQDESV come from the germline V gene (reference sequence). The CDR3 is 13 amino acids. CDR3 nucleotide sequence: TGTGCCAGCAGCATCGGGGGTCCCTACGAGCAGTACTTC. It codes for CASSIGGPYEQYF.

This chain uses TRBV10-2 with TRBJ1-5; weak D call: TRBD1 (6 bases). CDR1 and CDR2 (germline): WSHSY, SAAADI. V was trimmed by 6 bases and J by 2 bases, leaving 14 bases between them. The CDR3 has 15 residues. The CDR3 is CASRRQGTGNQPQHF. The CDR3 bases are TGCGCCAGCAGACGGCAGGGGACGGGCAATCAGCCCCAGCATTTT.

The CDR3 loop reads CASSPYSETQYF. For the CDR3, the DNA is TGTGCCAGCTCACCCTACTCGGAGACCCAGTACTTC. The chain joins TRBV18 to TRBJ2-5, with no clear D. This CDR3 comprises 12 residues. CDR1 KGHSH and CDR2 LQKENI come from the germline V gene. Trimming took 3 bases from V and 5 from J, leaving 7 bases between them.

The chain employs TRBV30 and TRBJ1-6, with D unclear. Trimming removed 3 bases at V and 4 bases at J, with 16 bases between. The CDR3 sequence is 16 residues long. The germline V gene encodes CDR1 GTSNPN and CDR2 SVGIG (reference sequence). CDR3 amino acids: CAWRLGGSRYNSPLHF. CDR3 DNA: TGTGCCTGGAGATTAGGCGGCTCTAGATATAATTCACCCCTCCACTTT.

As for this clone: The junction departs from the called germline gene at one end, perhaps through a read error. The V call is TRBV7-7, the J call TRBJ2-4; D may be TRBD1 or TRBD2 (5 bases each). The germline V gene has CDR1 SSHAT and CDR2 FNYEAQ (reference sequence). CDR3 length: 20 residues. The CDR3 loop reads CASSLALLPGSYLAKNIQYF. The CDR3 region has the DNA TGTGCTAGCAGCTTAGCCCTCCTTCCAGGGAGCTACCTAGCCAAAAACATTCAGTACTTC. The full variable domain, in which reference TRBV7-7 and TRBJ2-4 provide the parts outside the CDR3, is GAGVSQSPRYKVTKRGQDVTLRCDPISSHATLYWYQQALGQGPEFLTYFNYEAQPDKSGLPSDRFSAERPEGSISTLTIQRTEQRDSAMYRCASSLALLPGSYLAKNIQYFGAGTRLSVL.

This chain joins TRBV6-6 and TRBJ1-1; 10 nucleotides align to TRBD1. V shed 5 bases, J shed 5 bases, and the junction held 8 bases outside the gene matches. This CDR3 has 15 amino acids. Germline V gene data show CDR1 as MNHNY and CDR2 as SVGAGI (reference sequence). CDR3 in amino acids: CASSKRQGARTEAFF. CDR3 bases: TGTGCCAGCAGTAAACGACAGGGGGCGCGGACTGAAGCTTTCTTT.

This clone was detected once. This chain joins TRBV7-9 and TRBJ1-1; D is uncertain. Trimming took 1 base from V and 1 from J, leaving 7 bases between them. Germline-derived CDR1 and CDR2 are SEHNR and FQNEAQ (reference sequence). This CDR3 region has 14 residues. CDR3 sequence reads: CASSLVETNTEAFF. The DNA of the CDR3 is TGTGCCAGCAGCTTAGTGGAAACGAACACTGAAGCTTTCTTT.

This chain joins TRBV28 and TRBJ1-4, with a possible D match to TRBD1 (5 bases). In germline, CDR1 is MDHEN, CDR2 SYDVKM. This CDR3 region has 14 residues. V shed 5 bases and J shed 5 bases, with 12 bases lying between them. CDR3 amino acids: CASSPGGGNEKLFF. The CDR3 DNA sequence: TGTGCCAGCAGTCCCGGGGGGGGGAATGAAAAACTGTTTTTT.

Comment on this clone: Different DNA sequences within this sample yield the same CDR3. CDR3 residues: CAWSERTEAFF. The CDR3 region has the DNA TGTGCCTGGAGTGAGAGGACTGAAGCTTTCTTT. This chain uses TRBV30 with TRBJ1-1; no clear D gene. In germline, CDR1 is GTSNPN, CDR2 SVGIG (reference sequence). V dropped 1 base and J dropped 5 bases, with 5 bases sitting between them. The length of the CDR3 is 11 residues.

CDR3 sequence reads: CASSQGYGYQPQHF. The CDR3 DNA is TGCGCCAGCAGCCAAGGTTATGGTTATCAGCCCCAGCATTTT. V usage is TRBV4-1 and J usage is TRBJ1-5; D unresolved. V was cut by 1 base and J by 5 bases, with 9 bases left in between. Per the germline V gene, CDR1 is MGHRA and CDR2 is YSYEKL. The CDR3 covers 14 residues.

This clone appeared once. With a far larger clone one base away, a read error is the likely cause. Other DNA sequences in this sample translate to the same CDR3. The rearrangement links TRBV7-9 to TRBJ2-7, with 9 bases that match TRBD1. V was pared by 3 bases and J by 0 bases, with 0 bases of the junction left unmatched. This CDR3 has 14 amino acids. CDR1 is SEHNR and CDR2 is FQNEAQ in the germline V gene (reference sequence). The CDR3 bases are TGTGCCAGCAGCTTGACAGGGGGCTCCTACGAGCAGTACTTC. This sequence encodes CASSLTGGSYEQYF.

This clone was observed once. This chain links TRBV9 with TRBJ2-5, with 12 bases identical to TRBD2. Trimming cost V 4 bases and J 2 bases; bases outside gene matches: 6. The CDR3 runs 16 residues. Per germline, CDR1 SGDLS and CDR2 YYNGEE. The CDR3 loop is CASSRLAGVGQETQYF. In nucleotides, the CDR3 is TGTGCCAGCAGCAGACTAGCGGGAGTAGGGCAAGAGACCCAGTACTTC.

The chain joins TRBV6-6 to TRBJ1-1; no firm D call. V lost 5 bases, J lost 0 bases, and 10 bases lay in between. Germline loops: CDR1 MNHNY, CDR2 SVGAGI (reference sequence). This CDR3 has 14 residues. CDR3 amino acids: CASSLGPMNTEAFF. The CDR3 DNA follows: TGTGCCAGCAGTCTAGGTCCCATGAACACTGAAGCTTTCTTT.

The chain couples TRBV29-1 to TRBJ2-2; TRBD1 matches 9 bases. CDR1 is SQVTM, CDR2 ANQGSEA, per germline. The CDR3 sequence is 15 residues long. Unmatched junction bases numbered 9, after V lost 4 bases and J lost 6 bases. CDR3: CSVAFGTGKAGELFF. DNA of the CDR3: TGCAGCGTTGCGTTTGGGACAGGGAAGGCCGGGGAGCTGTTTTTT.

The V gene is TRBV28, the J gene TRBJ1-3; 8 nucleotides agree with TRBD1. J gave up 4 bases and V 5 bases, and 7 bases lay outside the gene matches. This CDR3 has 15 amino acids. Per germline, CDR1 MDHEN and CDR2 SYDVKM. As DNA, the CDR3 is TGTGCCAGCAGTCCGCAGGGGGCGCGAGGAAACACCATATATTTT. It encodes CASSPQGARGNTIYF.

The chain couples TRBV5-6 to TRBJ1-4; TRBD1 matches at 9 bases. The germline CDR1 and CDR2 sequences are SGHDT and YYEEEE. V was pared by 0 bases and J by 8 bases, with 8 bases of the junction left unmatched. There are 16 residues in the CDR3. In DNA form, the CDR3 reads TGTGCCAGCAGCTTGGCCGACAGGGGGATAAGAGAAAAACTGTTTTTT. Encoded protein: CASSLADRGIREKLFF.

The CDR3 here is CAISVLGQGATEAFF. The DNA for the CDR3 is TGTGCCATCAGTGTCCTGGGACAGGGGGCGACTGAAGCTTTCTTT. The rearrangement uses TRBV10-3 and TRBJ1-1, with 12 positions matching TRBD1. V shed 4 bases and J 5 bases; nucleotides not matched to a gene: 5. The CDR3 loop spans 15 amino acids. CDR1 and CDR2 (germline): ENHRY, SYGVKD.

The gene calls are TRBV5-1 and TRBJ2-7, with 10 nucleotides matching TRBD2. V trimming: 0 bases; J trimming: 4 bases; junction bases outside the gene matches: 4. The CDR3 is 15 amino acids. Germline CDR1 is SGHRS and CDR2 is YFSETQ. The CDR3 DNA sequence: TGCGCCAGCAGCTTGGGGATAGCGGGGGGATACGAGCAGTACTTC. Translation gives CASSLGIAGGYEQYF. Complete variable domain (other parts from reference TRBV5-1 and TRBJ2-7): KAGVTQTPRYLIKTRGQQVTLSCSPISGHRSVSWYQQTPGQGLQFLFEYFSETQRNKGNFPGRFSGRQFSNSRSEMNVSTLELGDSALYLCASSLGIAGGYEQYFGPGTRLTVT.

As DNA, the CDR3 is TGTGCCAGCAGCAGCTTAGGAGGGCGGGGTGAAAAACTGTTTTTT. It yields the protein CASSSLGGRGEKLFF. The chain couples TRBV7-9 to TRBJ1-4, with D uncertain. The V and J ends lost 5 bases and 7 bases respectively, with 17 bases between them. Looked up from germline, CDR1 is SEHNR and CDR2 is FQNEAQ (reference sequence). This CDR3 has 15 residues.

The V call is TRBV18, the J call TRBJ2-7; weak D call: TRBD2 (5 bases). V lost 0 bases to trimming and J lost 5 bases, with 11 bases between them. Germline V lookup: CDR1 KGHSH, CDR2 LQKENI. The CDR3 totals 14 residues. CDR3 loop: CASSPPYPRDEQYF. CDR3 nucleotide sequence: TGTGCCAGCTCACCACCGTACCCGAGGGACGAGCAGTACTTC.